Listed below are T cell receptor beta chains from one sample, sequenced in a study of CD4 T cells in relation to SARS-CoV-2 and coronaviruses. Profiling relied on immunoSEQ multiplex PCR, and the TCRdb table lists in-frame clones only, not all of them. The repertoire holds about 22,000 clones, with 55% to 75% as singletons. Antigens of these TCRs are unknown. Sequencing was done on a sample of CD4+ T cells from PBMCs, cultured in vitro. The receptors were sampled from a human donor in good health. Each CDR3 is given with its conserved first and last residue. D genes are given only for firm matches. Clone sizes are given selectively: once, few, many, or a class where the clone is expanded.

d_call j_call v_call clone_size cdr3_nt cdr3_aa
TRBD1 TRBJ1-4 TRBV5-1 NA TGCGCCAGCAGCTTGGCCCAGGGGGCGAGGGAAAAACTGTTTTTT CASSLAQGAREKLFF
NA TRBJ2-3 TRBV4-3 once TGCGCCAGCAGCCATAAAGCGGGCGCCCGCACAGATACGCAGTATTTT CASSHKAGARTDTQYF
TRBD1 TRBJ2-1 TRBV10-3 few TGTGCCATCACTCCGGGACAGTCCAACAATGAGCAGTTCTTC CAITPGQSNNEQFF
TRBD2 TRBJ2-3 TRBV5-1 NA TGCGCCAGCAGCCGCGGGACTAGCGGGAGCACAGATACGCAGTATTTT CASSRGTSGSTDTQYF
TRBD1 TRBJ2-1 TRBV10-1 few TGCGCCAGCAGTGAGGGACAGGGGACCCATGAGCAGTTCTTC CASSEGQGTHEQFF
TRBD2 TRBJ2-5 TRBV4-2 NA TGTGCCAGCAGACCACTAGCGGGAGGGCCGGGCGAGACCCAGTACTTC CASRPLAGGPGETQYF
TRBD1 TRBJ2-1 TRBV3-1/TRBV3-2 NA TGTGCCAGCAGGGGACAGGGGGTTCCTGAGCAGTTCTTC CASRGQGVPEQFF
NA TRBJ2-6 TRBV5-1 NA TGCGCCAGCAGCTTGGCTCCACAGGGTCGGTTCGCTGGGGCCAACGTCCTGACTTTC CASSLAPQGRFAGANVLTF
NA TRBJ1-6 TRBV4-3 NA TGCGCCAGCAGCCAAGGGGCGGTCAAGGGAAATTCACCCCTCCACTTT CASSQGAVKGNSPLHF
NA TRBJ1-2 TRBV5-1 few TGCGCCAGCAGATTAGACAGCTATGGCTACACCTTC CASRLDSYGYTF
TRBD1 TRBJ1-2 TRBV4-1 NA TGCGCCAGCAGCCAAGAGATTAGGGTACAGGGGGCGATTCATGGCTACACCTTC CASSQEIRVQGAIHGYTF
NA TRBJ1-2 TRBV19 NA TGTGCCAGTAATCCTGACGCTTGGGCAGGCACTAACTATGGCTACACCTTC CASNPDAWAGTNYGYTF
NA TRBJ2-2 TRBV11-2 NA TGTGCCAGCAGCTTAGATCGTGGGAGCACCGGGGAGCTGTTTTTT CASSLDRGSTGELFF
TRBD1 TRBJ1-6 TRBV5-8 NA TGTGCCAGCAGCTTGGCGGGACAGGACTCCTATAATTCACCCCTCCACTTT CASSLAGQDSYNSPLHF
NA TRBJ2-2 TRBV19 NA TGTGCCAGTAGTATAGATCGGAGCACCGGGGAGCTGTTTTTT CASSIDRSTGELFF